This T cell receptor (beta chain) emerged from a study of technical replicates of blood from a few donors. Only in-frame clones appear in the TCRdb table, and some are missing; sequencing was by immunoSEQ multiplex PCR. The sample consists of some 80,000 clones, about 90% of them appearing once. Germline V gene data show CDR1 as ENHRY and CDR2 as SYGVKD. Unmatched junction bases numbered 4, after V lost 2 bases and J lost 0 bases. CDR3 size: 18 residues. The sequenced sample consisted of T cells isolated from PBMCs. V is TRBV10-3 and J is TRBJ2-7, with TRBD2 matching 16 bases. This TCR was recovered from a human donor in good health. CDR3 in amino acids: CAISELGLAGGYSYEQYF. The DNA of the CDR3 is TGTGCCATCAGTGAGCTGGGACTAGCGGGAGGGTACTCCTACGAGCAGTACTTC.